The 4 T cell receptor beta chains listed next were all sequenced from one sample in a study of CD8 T cells in ankylosing spondylitis. Findings of the study overall: In ankylosing spondylitis blood, a motif of seven to nine highly homologous TCR beta variants appeared characteristic.

TCRdb itself ran the 5' RACE reads through MiXCR, one entry per CDR3 protein. In the table there are some 840,000 distinct CDR3 sequences, approximately 12% of which are singletons. Their specific antigens are unknown. Input material: blood, either unsorted or a sorted T cell fraction (not recorded which). The receptor source for this set is a male donor with ankylosing spondylitis.

This clonotype has more than one count but fewer than ten. This chain connects TRBV5-1 to TRBJ1-6; maybe TRBD1 (6 bases). Trimming stripped 0 bases from V and 7 bases from J, with 17 bases between. CDR1 and CDR2 from the germline V gene are SGHRS and YFSETQ. This CDR3 spans 17 amino acids. The CDR3 bases are TGCGCCAGCAGCTTGGCCGGCGGGGGCACCCTCAATTCACCCCTCCACTTT. This sequence encodes CASSLAGGGTLNSPLHF.

At least ten counts were recorded for this clonotype. This chain links TRBV12-3 or TRBV12-4 with TRBJ2-3; D gene uncertain. This CDR3 has 11 amino acids. The ends were cut back, 7 bases at V and 9 bases at J, with 11 bases in the middle. The CDR3 protein is CASTWAGTQYF. Written as DNA, the CDR3 is TGTGCCAGCACTTGGGCTGGGACGCAGTATTTT.

This clonotype was found a few times. This rearrangement joins TRBV10-3 to TRBJ2-7; D gene uncertain. The germline CDR1 and CDR2 sequences are ENHRY and SYGVKD. The ends were cut back, 2 bases at V and 12 bases at J, with 14 bases in the middle. The length of the CDR3 is 12 residues. The CDR3 DNA follows: TGTGCCATCAGTGAGCCAGATATGGTTGCGTACTTC. Its translation: CAISEPDMVAYF.

The table lists this clonotype with a few counts. The chain uses TRBV20-1 and TRBJ2-4, with unresolved D. The CDR3 extends over 15 amino acids. Germline assignment: CDR1 DFQATT and CDR2 SNEGSKA (reference sequence). Trimming stripped 5 bases from V and 8 bases from J, with 22 bases between. CDR3 nucleotide sequence: TGCAGTGCTCCCCGTGCTTCTTTCTTCGAGCACATTCAGTACTTC. Translating it yields CSAPRASFFEHIQYF.